This TCR beta chain was documented in a study of T cells in Graves' hyperthyroidism and ophthalmopathy. Germline CDR1 and CDR2: LGHNA and YSLEER. The CDR3 totals 17 residues. Trimming took off 0 bases at V and 3 bases at J, with 15 bases between the two ends. RNA transcripts were the template for amplifying TCR beta CDR3 regions. When the TCR CDR3 underwent first-round RT-PCR, the HTBI primer set was used. TCRdb recomputed calls from the multiplex PCR reads with MiXCR, one row per CDR3 protein. The sample has about 200,000 distinct CDR3 sequences; around 17% are singletons. At least ten counts were recorded for this clonotype.

This receptor was taken from a man aged 40-49 years with Graves' hyperthyroidism. The chain has TRBV4-3 and TRBJ2-1; possible D gene TRBD1, 6 bases. The sequenced sample consisted of blood. The CDR3 is CASSQDVEGDIYNEQFF. The DNA of the CDR3 is TGCGCCAGCAGCCAAGATGTCGAGGGGGATATCTACAATGAGCAGTTCTTC.